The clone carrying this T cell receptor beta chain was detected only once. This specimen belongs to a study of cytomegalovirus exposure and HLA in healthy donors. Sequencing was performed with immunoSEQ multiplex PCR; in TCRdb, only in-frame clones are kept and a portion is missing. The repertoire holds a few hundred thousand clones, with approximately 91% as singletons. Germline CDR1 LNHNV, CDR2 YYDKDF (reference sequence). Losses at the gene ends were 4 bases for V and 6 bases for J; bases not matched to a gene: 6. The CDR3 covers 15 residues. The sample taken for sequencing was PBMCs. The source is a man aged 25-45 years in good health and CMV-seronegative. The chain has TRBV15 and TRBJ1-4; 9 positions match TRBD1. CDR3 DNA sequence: TGTGCCACCAGCACCCGGACAGGGGCATATGAAAAACTGTTTTTT. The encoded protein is CATSTRTGAYEKLFF.